The 25 T cell receptor beta chains presented below share a single source sample, sequenced in a study of Tregs in tolerant kidney transplant recipients. Libraries were prepared by immunoSEQ multiplex PCR; TCRdb keeps only in-frame clonotypes and omits some of them. The data hold roughly 66,000 clones, with roughly 90% observed a single time. The sample was CD8+ T cells from blood, taken before the transplant. These receptors originate from a human donor who received a combined kidney and bone marrow transplant.

This clone appeared a few times. This rearrangement joins TRBV4-3 to TRBJ2-7; the match to TRBD1 covers 9 bases. The CDR3 has 15 residues. V dropped 1 base and J dropped 1; count of bases not matched to a gene: 2. The germline V gene encodes CDR1 LGHNA and CDR2 YSLEER. CDR3 in DNA: TGCGCCAGCAGCCAAGCCGGGACAGGGTCCTACGAGCAGTACTTC. Translation: CASSQAGTGSYEQYF.

This clone was detected only once. The chain recombines TRBV6-6 with TRBJ1-2; D is unresolved. Germline V gene sequence: CDR1 MNHNY, CDR2 SVGAGI (reference sequence). The length of the CDR3 is 13 residues. Trimming cost V 0 bases and J 5 bases, with 7 bases left between them. CDR3 in DNA: TGTGCCAGCAGTTACTCGCCAGAATATGGCTACACCTTC. Protein product: CASSYSPEYGYTF.

The chain couples TRBV5-4 to TRBJ2-5; 11 bases match TRBD2. There are 16 residues in the CDR3. The trim removed 0 bases at V and 1 base at J, leaving 2 bases unmatched. Looked up from germline, CDR1 is SGHNT and CDR2 is YYREEE (reference sequence). In nucleotides, the CDR3 is TGTGCCAGCAGCTTGGCACTAGCGGGAGCCCAAGAGACCCAGTACTTC. Protein: CASSLALAGAQETQYF.

The J gene is TRBJ1-4, the V gene TRBV27, with 7 positions matching TRBD1. Looked up from germline, CDR1 is MNHEY and CDR2 is SMNVEV (reference sequence). V was pared by 2 bases and J by 2 bases, with 8 bases of the junction left unmatched. The CDR3 is 17 amino acids. The CDR3 reads CASSLQQGESTNEKLFF. In DNA, the CDR3 is TGTGCCAGCAGTTTACAGCAGGGGGAGAGTACTAATGAAAAACTGTTTTTT.

This chain joins TRBV27 and TRBJ2-5, with 7 bases fitting TRBD2. The J call is in doubt because the DNA end fits TRBJ2-7 better. Germline V gives CDR1 MNHEY, CDR2 SMNVEV (reference sequence). There are 15 residues in the CDR3. CDR3 DNA sequence: TGTGCCAGCACCTATTCGGGGGGAAGTTACTACGAGCAGTACTTC. It codes for CASTYSGGSYYEQYF.

The J gene is TRBJ1-2, the V gene TRBV4-3; TRBD1 might be the D (5 bases). The V and J ends lost 1 base and 4 bases respectively, with 7 bases between them. Germline V gene sequence: CDR1 LGHNA, CDR2 YSLEER. This CDR3 is built from 13 residues. The CDR3 nucleotides are TGCGCCAGCAGCCAAGGACAGAGCTATGGCTACACCTTC. Amino acids: CASSQGQSYGYTF.

The chain combines TRBV19 with TRBJ1-5, with 8 positions matching TRBD1. Germline-derived CDR1 and CDR2 are LNHDA and SQIVND (reference sequence). V dropped 1 base and J dropped 7; count of bases not matched to a gene: 9. The CDR3 runs 16 residues. The CDR3 DNA sequence: TGTGCCAGTAGTATAGGTGTGGACAGGGTCGAGCAGCCCCAGCATTTT. Amino acid sequence: CASSIGVDRVEQPQHF.

This chain uses TRBV30 with TRBJ2-7; tentatively, D is TRBD2 (5 bases). Between the trimmed V and J ends, which lost 1 base and 2 bases, there was a span of 6 bases. CDR1 GTSNPN and CDR2 SVGIG come from the germline V gene (reference sequence). CDR3 length: 12 residues. For the CDR3, the DNA is TGTGCCTGGAGTGGGACTGCCTACGAGCAGTACTTC. Its translation is CAWSGTAYEQYF.

The chain carries TRBV7-2 and TRBJ2-7; 9 bases are shared with TRBD1. The CDR3 runs 16 residues. In germline, CDR1 is SGHTA, CDR2 FQGNSA. J lost 5 bases, V lost 2 bases, and 10 bases had no gene match. CDR3 sequence reads: CASSLRTGQGVNEQYF. CDR3 in DNA: TGTGCCAGCAGCTTAAGGACGGGACAGGGCGTCAACGAGCAGTACTTC.

V and J are TRBV4-1 and TRBJ2-7; D is ambiguous. CDR3 length: 16 amino acids. Germline-derived CDR1 and CDR2 are MGHRA and YSYEKL. The V and J ends lost 2 bases and 2 bases respectively, with 16 bases between them. DNA of the CDR3: TGCGCCAGCAGCCAAATAGGTCTGGCGGTTACCTACGAGCAGTACTTC. It specifies CASSQIGLAVTYEQYF.

The chain links TRBV7-3 to TRBJ2-1, with TRBD2 matching over 11 bases. This CDR3 spans 14 amino acids. Germline CDR1 reads SGHTA; CDR2 reads FQGTGA. J gave up 8 bases and V 5 bases, and 5 bases lay outside the gene matches. The CDR3 coding sequence is TGTGCCAGCAGCCTAGCGGGAGGCGGGGATGAGCAGTTCTTC. Encoded protein: CASSLAGGGDEQFF.

The chain employs TRBV5-1 and TRBJ2-1; 8 nucleotides match TRBD1. The CDR3 has 15 residues. The ends lost 0 bases at V and 8 bases at J; junction bases unmatched: 7. Per germline, CDR1 SGHRS and CDR2 YFSETQ. CDR3 bases: TGCGCCAGCAGCTTGGGGGGGACAGGCATGGATGAGCAGTTCTTC. Amino acid sequence: CASSLGGTGMDEQFF.

CDR3 region: CASSGLSQETQYF. The CDR3 DNA reads as TGTGCCAGCAGCGGACTGAGCCAAGAGACCCAGTACTTC. The chain couples TRBV7-9 to TRBJ2-5, with D tentatively TRBD2 (5 bases). Per the germline V gene, CDR1 is SEHNR and CDR2 is FQNEAQ (reference sequence). V lost 5 bases and J 1 base, leaving 8 bases between the germline ends. The CDR3 covers 13 residues.

This clone has only one observation. This sequence joins TRBV5-3 and TRBJ2-5, with D tentatively TRBD1 (6 bases). TRBV5-3 is placed among ORFs of uncertain function. V gave up 8 bases and J gave up 5 bases, with 19 bases separating them. The CDR3 totals 14 residues. In DNA form, the CDR3 reads TGTGCCAGGCCCAACTACAGGGAGATGGAGACCCAGTACTTC. Encoded protein: CARPNYREMETQYF.

The chain carries TRBV6-1 and TRBJ1-1; no clear D gene. This CDR3 contains 14 residues. V lost 3 bases and J 2 bases, leaving 10 bases between the germline ends. Looked up from germline, CDR1 is MNHNS and CDR2 is SASEGT. The CDR3 DNA reads as TGTGCCAGCAGTGACGGTATTCCAAACACTGAAGCTTTCTTT. It specifies CASSDGIPNTEAFF.

V usage is TRBV5-5 and J usage is TRBJ2-4; D possibly corresponds to TRBD1 (6 bases). The V end lost 0 bases, the J end lost 0 bases, and 10 bases lay between the germline ends. Looked up from germline, CDR1 is SGHKS and CDR2 is YYEKEE (reference sequence). The CDR3 totals 16 residues. The CDR3 here is CASSLEGDLAKNIQYF. DNA of the CDR3: TGTGCCAGCAGCTTGGAGGGGGACCTAGCCAAAAACATTCAGTACTTC.

The chain combines TRBV7-8 with TRBJ2-7; maybe TRBD2 (5 bases). V lost 5 bases to trimming and J lost 0 bases, with 8 bases between them. The germline V gene encodes CDR1 SGHVS and CDR2 FQNEAQ. This CDR3 has 13 residues. The CDR3 region is CASSGESSYEQYF. The DNA of the CDR3 is TGTGCCAGCAGCGGGGAGAGCTCCTACGAGCAGTACTTC.

The chain recombines TRBV29-1 with TRBJ1-2, with 7 bases fitting TRBD1. CDR3 size: 14 residues. With V trimmed by 3 bases and J by 2 bases, 6 bases remained unmatched. Germline V gene sequence: CDR1 SQVTM, CDR2 ANQGSEA. CDR3 amino acids: CSVEYPDRNYGYTF. The CDR3 region has the DNA TGCAGCGTTGAGTACCCGGACAGGAACTATGGCTACACCTTC.

CDR3 in amino acids: CASLAGGSYNEQFF. The CDR3 DNA reads as TGTGCCAGTCTAGCGGGAGGCTCCTACAATGAGCAGTTCTTC. The rearrangement joins TRBV6-1 to TRBJ2-1; TRBD2 aligns across 11 bases. V gave up 9 bases and J gave up 0 bases; unmatched junction bases: 1. This CDR3 region has 14 residues. Germline values: CDR1 MNHNS, CDR2 SASEGT.

The CDR3 is CASSLTEWTEAFF. The CDR3 nucleotides read TGTGCCAGCAGCTTGACAGAATGGACTGAAGCTTTCTTT. The chain couples TRBV11-3 to TRBJ1-1, with D possibly matching TRBD1 (5 bases). V lost 3 bases to trimming and J lost 5 bases, with 10 bases between them. This CDR3 has 13 amino acids. Germline CDR1 and CDR2: SGHNT and YENEEA.

The chain carries TRBV7-2 and TRBJ1-1; D uncertain. This CDR3 spans 14 amino acids. V was clipped by 1 base and J by 2 bases, with 8 bases between them. Germline V gene sequence: CDR1 SGHTA, CDR2 FQGNSA. The DNA of the CDR3 is TGTGCCAGCAGCTTAGTGGGGAGCAACACTGAAGCTTTCTTT. Its protein is CASSLVGSNTEAFF.

V and J are TRBV4-3 and TRBJ2-7; tentative D call: TRBD1 (5 bases). CDR3 length equals 15 residues. From germline, CDR1 is LGHNA and CDR2 YSLEER. Trimming took off 0 bases at V and 7 bases at J, with 16 bases between the two ends. The CDR3 region is CASSQDWGSTSEQYF. The CDR3 DNA sequence: TGCGCCAGCAGCCAAGATTGGGGCAGCACGAGTGAGCAGTACTTC.

This clone was recorded once. The V and J genes are TRBV2 and TRBJ1-2, with a weak D call TRBD1 (6 bases). Germline-derived CDR1 and CDR2 are SNHLY and FYNNEI. V lost 5 bases and J lost 4, with 11 bases in between. This CDR3 comprises 13 residues. CDR3: CASSSGQLYGYTF. CDR3 nucleotide sequence: TGTGCCAGCAGTTCCGGACAGCTCTATGGCTACACCTTC.

As regards this clone: An end of the junction does not agree with germline; a read error may underlie this. V gene TRBV27 combines with J gene TRBJ2-7, with D possibly matching TRBD2 (6 bases). The CDR3 is 14 amino acids. The germline gives CDR1 MNHEY, CDR2 SMNVEV (reference sequence). The CDR3 coding sequence is TGTGCCAGCAGCGTGACTAGGGCCTCCCACGAGCAGTACTTC. Residues: CASSVTRASHEQYF.

J is TRBJ2-5 and V is TRBV4-1; weak D call: TRBD2 (7 bases). The J call may be incorrect, as the DNA end agrees better with TRBJ2-7. Germline values: CDR1 MGHRA, CDR2 YSYEKL. The CDR3 covers 15 residues. The chain's CDR3 is CASSQRGPGFYEQYF. Written as DNA, the CDR3 is TGCGCCAGCAGCCAGCGGGGGCCCGGGTTCTACGAGCAGTACTTC.